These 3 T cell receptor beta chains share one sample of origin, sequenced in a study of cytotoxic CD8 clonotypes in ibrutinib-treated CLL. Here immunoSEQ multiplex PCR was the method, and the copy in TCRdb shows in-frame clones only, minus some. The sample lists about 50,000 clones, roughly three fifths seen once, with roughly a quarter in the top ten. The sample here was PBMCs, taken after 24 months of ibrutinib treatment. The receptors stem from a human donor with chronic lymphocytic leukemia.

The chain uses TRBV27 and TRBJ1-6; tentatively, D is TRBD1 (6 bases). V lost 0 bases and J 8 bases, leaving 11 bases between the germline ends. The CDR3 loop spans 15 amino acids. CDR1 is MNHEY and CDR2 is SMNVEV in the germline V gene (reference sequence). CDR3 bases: TGTGCCAGCAGTTTATCCGGGGGCGTTTATTCACCCCTCCACTTT. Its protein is CASSLSGGVYSPLHF.

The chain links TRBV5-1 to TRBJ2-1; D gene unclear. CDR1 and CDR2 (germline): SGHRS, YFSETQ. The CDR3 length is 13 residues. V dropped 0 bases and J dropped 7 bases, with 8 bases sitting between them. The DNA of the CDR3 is TGCGCCAGCAGCTTGGGTAGTTCTAATGAGCAGTTCTTC. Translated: CASSLGSSNEQFF.

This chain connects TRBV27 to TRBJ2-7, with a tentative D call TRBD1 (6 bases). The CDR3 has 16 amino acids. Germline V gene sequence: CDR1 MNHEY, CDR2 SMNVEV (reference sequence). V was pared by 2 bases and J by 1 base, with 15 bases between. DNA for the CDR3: TGTGCCAGCAGTTTACAGCCAGGGGCCGGGTCCTACGAGCAGTACTTC. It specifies CASSLQPGAGSYEQYF.